Each of the 29 T cell receptor beta chains below was sequenced from the same sample in a study of circulating and synovial CD4+ cells in juvenile arthritis (TCRdb year 2014). Receptor amplification or capture employed the immunoSEQ multiplex PCR assay. TCRdb limited this immuneACCESS table to in-frame rearrangements with V and J called. A share of clones is missing; checked studies link under half to unresolved V genes, and the rest is unexplained. This sample is represented by about 33,000 clones; 90% to 95% of them were singletons. Roughly 0.15% of the sample is held by the ten biggest clonotypes. The sample taken for sequencing was CD4+ T cells from blood. These receptors originate from a human donor with juvenile idiopathic arthritis.

This clone was recorded a few times. The chain links TRBV29-1 to TRBJ1-1; 8 nucleotides match TRBD1. Trimming took 7 bases from V and 3 from J; bases not matched to a gene: 7. CDR1 is SQVTM, CDR2 ANQGSEA, per germline. The CDR3 runs 13 residues. The DNA of the CDR3 is TGCAGCGCCGGACAGGGTAGGTACACTGAAGCTTTCTTT. Its protein is CSAGQGRYTEAFF.

This chain links TRBV11-2 with TRBJ1-3, with D possibly being TRBD1 (6 bases). The V and J ends lost 5 bases and 4 bases respectively, with 15 bases between them. In germline, CDR1 is SGHAT, CDR2 FQNNGV. This CDR3 has 15 amino acids. CDR3 bases: TGTGCCAGCAGCCCCTTACAGGGAGCGGGAAACACCATATATTTT. Encoded protein: CASSPLQGAGNTIYF.

The chain combines TRBV28 with TRBJ1-5, with 8 bases lining up with TRBD1. This CDR3 is 13 amino acids long. The J segment lost 4 bases and the V segment lost 8 bases, leaving 4 bases of the junction unmatched. The V gene's germline CDR1 is MDHEN and CDR2 SYDVKM. CDR3 in DNA: TGTGCCAGCCAGGACAGGGTTAATCAGCCCCAGCATTTT. Its protein product is CASQDRVNQPQHF.

The chain joins TRBV27 to TRBJ2-5; a weak D match, TRBD2 (5 bases). CDR1 and CDR2 (germline): MNHEY, SMNVEV (reference sequence). V dropped 4 bases and J dropped 5 bases, with 20 bases sitting between them. This CDR3 contains 16 residues. This CDR3 reads CASSSPRAPRPETQYF. The DNA of the CDR3 is TGTGCCAGCAGTTCCCCGCGGGCGCCGCGACCTGAGACCCAGTACTTC.

J is TRBJ2-3 and V is TRBV7-2; 8 bases line up with TRBD2. The CDR3 runs to 16 residues. The germline gives CDR1 SGHTA, CDR2 FQGNSA. J gave up 10 bases and V 2 bases, and 14 bases lay outside the gene matches. Here the CDR3 reads CASSLTAGGPFFAQYF. The DNA for the CDR3 is TGTGCCAGCAGCTTAACGGCGGGAGGACCCTTTTTCGCGCAGTATTTT.

The V call is TRBV6-1, the J call TRBJ1-3; D unclear. Trimming removed 7 bases from V and 2 bases from J, with 9 bases in between. Germline CDR1 reads MNHNS; CDR2 reads SASEGT. The CDR3 is made up of 13 amino acids. DNA of the CDR3: TGTGCCAGCACCGGGATACCTGGAAACACCATATATTTT. Its translation: CASTGIPGNTIYF.

The V gene is TRBV9, the J gene TRBJ1-2, with a tentative D call TRBD1 (5 bases). Trimming shortened V by 2 bases and J by 4 bases, and 24 bases separated the two germline ends. CDR1 and CDR2 (germline): SGDLS, YYNGEE. This CDR3 is built from 18 residues. In DNA, the CDR3 is TGTGCCAGCAGCGTTCTTTCCTCCGTGGGGCAGCGCACCTATGGCTACACCTTC. Protein product: CASSVLSSVGQRTYGYTF.

The chain recombines TRBV7-8 with TRBJ1-2, with D possibly being TRBD1 (5 bases). Germline CDR1 and CDR2: SGHVS and FQNEAQ. The CDR3 contains 16 residues. Trimming took off 4 bases at V and 4 bases at J, with 19 bases between the two ends. The DNA of the CDR3 is TGTGCCAGCAGCTCCATAGGGGAGGTGGCAGGCTATGGCTACACCTTC. Encoded protein: CASSSIGEVAGYGYTF. Drawing the rest from reference TRBV7-8 and TRBJ1-2, the complete variable domain is GAGVSQSPRYKVAKRGQDVALRCDPISGHVSLFWYQQALGQGPEFLTYFQNEAQLDKSGLPSDRFFAERPEGSVSTLKIQRTQQEDSAVYLCASSSIGEVAGYGYTFGSGTRLTVV.

The J gene is TRBJ2-1, the V gene TRBV7-9; D perhaps matches TRBD2 (6 bases). Trimming cost V 5 bases and J 12 bases, with 11 bases left between them. The CDR3 runs 11 residues. CDR1 and CDR2 (germline): SEHNR, FQNEAQ (reference sequence). The CDR3 DNA follows: TGTGCCAGCAGCCCGGGACTCTCGCAGTTCTTC. It codes for CASSPGLSQFF. The full variable domain, its missing parts supplied by reference TRBV7-9 and TRBJ2-1, is DTGVSQNPRHKITKRGQNVTFRCDPISEHNRLYWYRQTLGQGPEFLTYFQNEAQLEKSRLLSDRFSAERPKGSFSTLEIQRTEQGDSAMYLCASSPGLSQFFGPGTRLTVL.

This chain links TRBV28 with TRBJ2-5; D gene uncertain. This CDR3 comprises 12 residues. The germline gives CDR1 MDHEN, CDR2 SYDVKM. V was trimmed by 3 bases and J by 5 bases, leaving 7 bases between them. The CDR3: CASSFRRETQYF. The CDR3 nucleotides read TGTGCCAGCAGTTTCAGGCGTGAGACCCAGTACTTC. The complete variable domain, with remaining parts taken from reference TRBV28 and TRBJ2-5, reads DVKVTQSSRYLVKRTGEKVFLECVQDMDHENMFWYRQDPGLGLRLIYFSYDVKMKEKGDIPEGYSVSREKKERFSLILESASTNQTSMYLCASSFRRETQYFGPGTRLLVL.

This chain connects TRBV5-1 to TRBJ1-1, with TRBD1 identical over 8 bases. CDR1 SGHRS and CDR2 YFSETQ come from the germline V gene. Germline trimming cut 0 bases from V and 1 base from J; bases unmatched to any gene: 2. The CDR3 is 15 residues long. The DNA of the CDR3 is TGCGCCAGCAGCTTGGGACAGGGGACGAACACTGAAGCTTTCTTT. Its protein is CASSLGQGTNTEAFF.

The gene calls are TRBV5-5 and TRBJ1-2; D not resolved. In germline, CDR1 is SGHKS, CDR2 YYEKEE (reference sequence). Trimming took off 0 bases at V and 3 bases at J, with 9 bases between the two ends. The CDR3 runs to 14 residues. The CDR3 region has the DNA TGTGCCAGCAGCTTGGTGTTGGCAGACTATGGCTACACCTTC. This translates into CASSLVLADYGYTF.

The rearrangement links TRBV19 to TRBJ2-3, with TRBD2 matching 7 bases. The CDR3 runs 16 residues. Germline V gives CDR1 LNHDA, CDR2 SQIVND (reference sequence). With 5 bases clipped from V and 5 bases from J, the junction kept 13 bases outside the gene matches. CDR3 sequence reads: CASSLLSGMGVDTQYF. The CDR3 nucleotides read TGTGCCAGTAGTCTCTTAAGCGGGATGGGGGTAGATACGCAGTATTTT.

The chain has TRBV2 and TRBJ2-5, with D maybe TRBD2 (5 bases). Deletions cut 8 bases from V and 4 bases from J, with 17 bases between. This CDR3 spans 14 amino acids. From germline, CDR1 is SNHLY and CDR2 FYNNEI. CDR3 region: CASLVRREGETQYF. The CDR3 nucleotides read TGTGCCAGCCTAGTGAGGAGAGAGGGAGAGACCCAGTACTTC. Full variable domain (missing parts from reference TRBV2 and TRBJ2-5): EPEVTQTPSHQVTQMGQEVILRCVPISNHLYFYWYRQILGQKVEFLVSFYNNEISEKSEIFDDQFSVERPDGSNFTLKIRSTKLEDSAMYFCASLVRREGETQYFGPGTRLLVL.

This chain connects TRBV19 to TRBJ1-2, with D unclear. The V gene's germline CDR1 is LNHDA and CDR2 SQIVND (reference sequence). With 6 bases removed from V and 8 bases from J, the gap between germline ends came to 13 bases. The CDR3 contains 12 residues. DNA for the CDR3: TGTGCCAGTAGGGTACAAACAGAGGGCTACACCTTC. The encoded protein is CASRVQTEGYTF. The complete variable domain, with remaining parts taken from reference TRBV19 and TRBJ1-2, reads DGGITQSPKYLFRKEGQNVTLSCEQNLNHDAMYWYRQDPGQGLRLIYYSQIVNDFQKGDIAEGYSVSREKKESFPLTVTSAQKNPTAFYLCASRVQTEGYTFGSGTRLTVV.

This chain uses TRBV7-3 with TRBJ1-2; D perhaps matches TRBD1 (6 bases). This CDR3 has 13 residues. The germline V gene has CDR1 SGHTA and CDR2 FQGTGA. The V and J ends lost 5 bases and 3 bases respectively, with 10 bases between them. The CDR3 bases are TGTGCCAGCAGCCCAGGGGTATACTATGGCTACACCTTC. It translates to CASSPGVYYGYTF. Full variable domain (rest looked up from reference TRBV7-3 and TRBJ1-2): GAGVSQTPSNKVTEKGKYVELRCDPISGHTALYWYRQSLGQGPEFLIYFQGTGAADDSGLPNDRFFAVRPEGSVSTLKIQRTERGDSAVYLCASSPGVYYGYTFGSGTRLTVV.

This chain uses TRBV4-2 with TRBJ2-1; 11 nucleotides agree with TRBD1. CDR1 LGHNA and CDR2 YNFKEQ come from the germline V gene. The ends lost 5 bases at V and 1 base at J; junction bases unmatched: 10. The CDR3 is 18 amino acids. This chain's CDR3 is CASSTGTGGISSYNEQFF. The CDR3 bases are TGTGCCAGCAGCACCGGGACAGGGGGAATATCGTCCTACAATGAGCAGTTCTTC.

This clone was seen just once. V is TRBV7-3 and J is TRBJ2-1, with a weak D call TRBD2 (5 bases). Germline V CDR1 and CDR2: SGHTA, FQGTGA. V was shortened by 0 bases and J by 1 base, with 13 bases between the two germline ends. There are 17 residues in the CDR3. CDR3 sequence (DNA): TGTGCCAGCAGCTTAACGAGCGGCCCCTATTCCTACAATGAGCAGTTCTTC. Its protein product is CASSLTSGPYSYNEQFF.

The chain recombines TRBV7-9 with TRBJ2-7, with a tentative D call TRBD2 (6 bases). V was cut by 1 base and J by 4 bases, with 14 bases left in between. In germline, CDR1 is SEHNR, CDR2 FQNEAQ (reference sequence). The CDR3 is made up of 15 amino acids. CDR3 region: CASSLESGVVYEQYF. CDR3 in DNA: TGTGCCAGCAGCTTAGAATCGGGGGTTGTGTACGAGCAGTACTTC.

The V and J genes are TRBV2 and TRBJ2-7; D is undetermined. The CDR3 length is 13 residues. The V end was cut by 6 bases, the J end by 0 bases, with 9 bases between. From germline, CDR1 is SNHLY and CDR2 FYNNEI. The CDR3 nucleotides read TGTGCCAGCAGACCACAGAGCTCCTACGAGCAGTACTTC. It specifies CASRPQSSYEQYF. Full variable domain (remainder filled in from reference TRBV2 and TRBJ2-7): EPEVTQTPSHQVTQMGQEVILRCVPISNHLYFYWYRQILGQKVEFLVSFYNNEISEKSEIFDDQFSVERPDGSNFTLKIRSTKLEDSAMYFCASRPQSSYEQYFGPGTRLTVT.

This clone was detected only once. The V call is TRBV6-1, the J call TRBJ2-4; D is perhaps TRBD2 (5 bases). V was trimmed by 4 bases and J by 1 base, leaving 5 bases between them. This CDR3 region has 13 residues. Germline CDR1 and CDR2: MNHNS and SASEGT. CDR3 sequence (DNA): TGTGCCAGCAGTGGAGGGGCCAAAAACATTCAGTACTTC. This gives the protein CASSGGAKNIQYF.

The chain couples TRBV28 to TRBJ2-1; TRBD1 matches 8 bases. The germline V gene encodes CDR1 MDHEN and CDR2 SYDVKM. With 7 bases clipped from V and 10 bases from J, the junction kept 12 bases outside the gene matches. The CDR3 runs 14 residues. The CDR3: CASIRTGPTQEQFF. In DNA, the CDR3 is TGTGCCAGCATTCGGACAGGGCCCACTCAAGAGCAGTTCTTC.

This clone was observed a single time. The chain is built from TRBV7-2 and TRBJ1-2; the match to TRBD1 covers 12 bases. V gave up 3 bases and J gave up 8 bases; unmatched junction bases: 4. The V gene's germline CDR1 is SGHTA and CDR2 FQGNSA. The CDR3 is 14 amino acids. The DNA of the CDR3 is TGTGCCAGCAGCTTGGGACAGGGGGCGCGGGGCTACACCTTC. Its protein is CASSLGQGARGYTF.

The V call is TRBV4-2, the J call TRBJ1-2; possibly TRBD1 for D (5 bases). The CDR3 is 16 amino acids. Trimming stripped 0 bases from V and 2 bases from J, with 13 bases between. CDR1 and CDR2 from the germline V gene are LGHNA and YNFKEQ. The DNA for the CDR3 is TGTGCCAGCAGCCAAGAGGTCTCCGGGGGAAACTATGGCTACACCTTC. Translation gives CASSQEVSGGNYGYTF.

The CDR3: CASTKGGATEAFF. CDR3 sequence (DNA): TGTGCCAGCACTAAGGGCGGGGCTACTGAAGCTTTCTTT. The chain carries TRBV28 and TRBJ1-1; TRBD1 is a possible D gene (5 bases). This CDR3 has 13 amino acids. V shed 7 bases and J shed 5 bases, with 14 bases lying between them. Germline assignment: CDR1 MDHEN and CDR2 SYDVKM.

The rearrangement uses TRBV4-1 and TRBJ1-5, with TRBD1 matching over 10 bases. The CDR3 totals 16 residues. Germline V gives CDR1 MGHRA, CDR2 YSYEKL. V lost 1 base to trimming and J lost 5 bases; unmatched junction nucleotides: 5. The CDR3 nucleotides read TGCGCCAGCAGCCAAGCTTGGACAGGGGGAGATCAGCCCCAGCATTTT. Translation: CASSQAWTGGDQPQHF.

The chain recombines TRBV4-1 with TRBJ2-3; D possibly corresponds to TRBD1 (5 bases). The V and J ends lost 4 bases and 1 base respectively, with 15 bases between them. The CDR3 has 16 amino acids. Per the germline V gene, CDR1 is MGHRA and CDR2 is YSYEKL. CDR3 sequence (DNA): TGCGCCAGCAGCCCCGGACACCTACAAGGCACAGATACGCAGTATTTT. Amino acids: CASSPGHLQGTDTQYF.

The chain employs TRBV11-2 and TRBJ2-3, with 14 bases aligning to TRBD2. Trimming cost V 5 bases and J 4 bases; bases outside gene matches: 5. The CDR3 is 16 residues long. CDR1 is SGHAT and CDR2 is FQNNGV in the germline V gene. CDR3 amino acids: CASSPRLAGGSDTQYF. In DNA, the CDR3 is TGTGCCAGCAGCCCGCGACTAGCGGGAGGGTCAGATACGCAGTATTTT.

This rearrangement joins TRBV4-3 to TRBJ2-5; D possibly corresponds to TRBD2 (6 bases). Germline CDR1 is LGHNA and CDR2 is YSLEER. The V end lost 0 bases, the J end lost 4 bases, and 30 bases lay between the germline ends. The CDR3 is 21 residues long. The CDR3: CASSQEPLVAGRRISGETQYF. CDR3 coding DNA: TGCGCCAGCAGCCAAGAGCCGTTGGTGGCGGGAAGAAGAATTTCGGGAGAGACCCAGTACTTC.